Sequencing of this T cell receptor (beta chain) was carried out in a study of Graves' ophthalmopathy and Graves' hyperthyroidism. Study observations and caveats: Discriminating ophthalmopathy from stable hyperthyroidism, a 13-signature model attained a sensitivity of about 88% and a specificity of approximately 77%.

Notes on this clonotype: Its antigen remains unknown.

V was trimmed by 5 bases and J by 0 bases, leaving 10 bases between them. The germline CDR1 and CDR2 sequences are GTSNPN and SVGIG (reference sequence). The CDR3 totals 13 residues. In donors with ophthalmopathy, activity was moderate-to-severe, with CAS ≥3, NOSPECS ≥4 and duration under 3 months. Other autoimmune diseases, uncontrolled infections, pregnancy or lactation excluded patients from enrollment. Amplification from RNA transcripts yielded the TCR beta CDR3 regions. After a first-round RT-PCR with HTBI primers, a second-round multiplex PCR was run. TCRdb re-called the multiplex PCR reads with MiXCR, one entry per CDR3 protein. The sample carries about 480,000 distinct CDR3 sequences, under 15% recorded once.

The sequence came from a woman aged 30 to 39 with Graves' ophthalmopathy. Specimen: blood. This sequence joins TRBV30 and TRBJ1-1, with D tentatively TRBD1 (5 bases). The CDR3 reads CAWDSGLNTEAFF. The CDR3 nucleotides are TGTGCCTGGGATTCAGGGTTGAACACTGAAGCTTTCTTT.